The 32 T cell receptor beta chains given below trace back to one sample, sequenced in a study of shared T cell receptors in the human thymus. The table came from immunoSEQ multiplex PCR; TCRdb's copy has only in-frame clones and leaves some out. The table records roughly 560,000 clones, 75% to 80% of them present only once. The same sample was also studied in work on human thymus T cells.

The sequencing sample was made of thymocytes. The source is a boy under two years old with a congenital heart defect.

The count of this clone is one. The chain has TRBV7-9 and TRBJ1-2, with TRBD1 identical over 7 bases. The CDR3 totals 15 residues. Germline CDR1 and CDR2: SEHNR and FQNEAQ (reference sequence). V trimming: 0 bases; J trimming: 6 bases; junction bases outside the gene matches: 7. The DNA for the CDR3 is TGTGCCAGCAGCTTAGCGAGTGGGACAGTTGATGGCTACACCTTC. Amino acid sequence: CASSLASGTVDGYTF.

This clone was counted a few times. The genes are TRBV4-1 and TRBJ2-1; 9 positions agree with TRBD1. CDR3 length: 17 amino acids. With V trimmed by 0 bases and J by 3 bases, 6 bases remained unmatched. The germline CDR1 and CDR2 sequences are MGHRA and YSYEKL. The CDR3, as DNA: TGCGCCAGCAGCCAAGACCCAGGGGACAGGGTCTACAATGAGCAGTTCTTC. Protein sequence: CASSQDPGDRVYNEQFF.

The chain employs TRBV4-2 and TRBJ2-7; D gene uncertain. Germline V lookup: CDR1 LGHNA, CDR2 YNFKEQ. V lost 1 base, J lost 0 bases, and 13 bases lay in between. CDR3 length: 16 amino acids. The CDR3 DNA reads as TGTGCCAGCAGCCAAGGTTCCCGACGGAGCTCCTACGAGCAGTACTTC. Encoded protein: CASSQGSRRSSYEQYF.

The J gene is TRBJ2-7, the V gene TRBV6-1; TRBD1 agrees at 8 bases. This CDR3 comprises 15 residues. From germline, CDR1 is MNHNS and CDR2 SASEGT. V was pared by 8 bases and J by 3 bases, with 12 bases of the junction left unmatched. CDR3 sequence (DNA): TGTGCCAGCGAGAAGTCAGGGGGCAGGCGCTACGAGCAGTACTTC. Protein sequence: CASEKSGGRRYEQYF.

This clone has only a few counts. The genes are TRBV19 and TRBJ2-7; D uncertain. The CDR3 is 15 amino acids. The V gene's germline CDR1 is LNHDA and CDR2 SQIVND (reference sequence). The V and J ends lost 4 bases and 0 bases respectively, with 13 bases between them. CDR3 in DNA: TGTGCCAGTAGTAGAGAGGCCCACCCCTCCTACGAGCAGTACTTC. Translating gives CASSREAHPSYEQYF.

The rearrangement uses TRBV2 and TRBJ2-7; 8 bases agree with TRBD2. Unmatched junction bases numbered 1, after V lost 2 bases and J lost 1 base. CDR1 SNHLY and CDR2 FYNNEI come from the germline V gene. The CDR3 sequence is 14 residues long. CDR3 in amino acids: CASSEREGSYEQYF. DNA of the CDR3: TGTGCCAGCAGTGAACGGGAGGGTTCCTACGAGCAGTACTTC.

V gene TRBV19 combines with J gene TRBJ1-5, with 8 bases identical to TRBD1. The CDR3 has 14 residues. In germline, CDR1 is LNHDA, CDR2 SQIVND (reference sequence). With V trimmed by 6 bases and J by 6 bases, 7 bases remained unmatched. Here the CDR3 DNA reads TGTGCCAGTAGCCAGACAGGGGTGAGTCAGCCCCAGCATTTT. The encoded protein is CASSQTGVSQPQHF.

This clone showed up just a few times. This sequence joins TRBV25-1 and TRBJ2-6, with 11 bases identical to TRBD1. Losses at the gene ends were 4 bases for V and 2 bases for J; bases not matched to a gene: 4. The germline V gene has CDR1 MGHDK and CDR2 SYGVNS. This CDR3 spans 17 amino acids. DNA for the CDR3: TGTGCCAGCAGTGCCGGGACAGGGGGACCTGGGGCCAACGTCCTGACTTTC. Protein product: CASSAGTGGPGANVLTF.

J is TRBJ2-3 and V is TRBV30; 13 nucleotides match TRBD2. CDR1 and CDR2 (germline): GTSNPN, SVGIG (reference sequence). CDR3 length equals 15 residues. V was pared by 5 bases and J by 7 bases, with 9 bases of the junction left unmatched. The CDR3, as DNA: TGTGCCTGGGGTCGGACTAGCGGGAGTTTTAATACGCAGTATTTT. Translated: CAWGRTSGSFNTQYF.

The V and J genes are TRBV28 and TRBJ1-1; D unresolved. Trimming stripped 6 bases from V and 0 bases from J, with 11 bases between. This CDR3 region has 14 residues. CDR1 MDHEN and CDR2 SYDVKM come from the germline V gene. The CDR3 spells CASSPHGLNTEAFF. The CDR3 DNA sequence: TGTGCCAGCAGCCCCCACGGTCTGAACACTGAAGCTTTCTTT. The entire variable domain, with the rest obtained from reference TRBV28 and TRBJ1-1, is as follows: DVKVTQSSRYLVKRTGEKVFLECVQDMDHENMFWYRQDPGLGLRLIYFSYDVKMKEKGDIPEGYSVSREKKERFSLILESASTNQTSMYLCASSPHGLNTEAFFGQGTRLTVV.

The chain combines TRBV5-1 with TRBJ2-7; 10 positions agree with TRBD2. V lost 1 base and J lost 6; bases outside the gene matches: 10. This CDR3 region has 16 residues. Germline V lookup: CDR1 SGHRS, CDR2 YFSETQ. CDR3 protein: CASSLSSGSQGAEQYF. CDR3 DNA sequence: TGCGCCAGCAGCTTGTCTAGCGGGAGCCAGGGTGCCGAGCAGTACTTC.

The rearrangement uses TRBV27 and TRBJ2-1; 7 nucleotides line up with TRBD1. The CDR3 has 14 residues. The junction had 2 bases not matched to a gene; V was cut back by 4 bases and J by 2 bases. CDR1 and CDR2 (germline): MNHEY, SMNVEV (reference sequence). CDR3 amino acids: CASSYRGAYNEQFF. The DNA for the CDR3 is TGTGCCAGCAGTTACAGGGGCGCCTACAATGAGCAGTTCTTC.

This chain's CDR3 is CASRQGLRCGYTF. The CDR3 nucleotides read TGTGCCAGCCGCCAGGGGCTTAGGTGTGGCTACACCTTC. The chain carries TRBV30 and TRBJ1-2, with a weak D call TRBD1 (6 bases). CDR1 and CDR2 (germline): GTSNPN, SVGIG (reference sequence). The V end was cut by 8 bases, the J end by 7 bases, with 20 bases between. CDR3 length: 13 amino acids.

The sample holds a few counts of this clone. The V gene is TRBV10-1, the J gene TRBJ2-2; 9 positions agree with TRBD2. V dropped 5 bases and J dropped 6; count of bases not matched to a gene: 10. The CDR3 runs 16 residues. From germline, CDR1 is WNHNN and CDR2 SYGVQD (reference sequence). Here the CDR3 reads CASSRLADPSAGELFF. CDR3 nucleotide sequence: TGCGCCAGCAGTCGACTAGCGGACCCGTCGGCCGGGGAGCTGTTTTTT.

The J gene is TRBJ2-7, the V gene TRBV27; 11 nucleotides align to TRBD1. The CDR3 covers 15 residues. Looked up from germline, CDR1 is MNHEY and CDR2 is SMNVEV (reference sequence). V was pared by 6 bases and J by 0 bases, with 4 bases of the junction left unmatched. In DNA, the CDR3 is TGTGCCAGCAGCCCGGACAGGGGGCCCTCCTACGAGCAGTACTTC. Translation: CASSPDRGPSYEQYF.

This clone was seen only a few times. V usage is TRBV10-2 and J usage is TRBJ2-7, with 7 bases fitting TRBD1. Germline V gene lookup returns CDR1 WSHSY and CDR2 SAAADI. Trimming cost V 4 bases and J 3 bases; bases outside gene matches: 9. The CDR3 has 15 amino acids. The CDR3 is CASSVQQGIRYEQYF. Here the CDR3 DNA reads TGCGCCAGCAGTGTGCAACAGGGGATACGCTACGAGCAGTACTTC.

This clone was observed a single time. The chain couples TRBV2 to TRBJ2-3; TRBD2 agrees at 10 bases. The V gene's germline CDR1 is SNHLY and CDR2 FYNNEI. The CDR3 is 15 amino acids. The junction had 9 bases not matched to a gene; V was cut back by 11 bases and J by 1 base. The CDR3 spells CACQGTSERTDTQYF. In DNA form, the CDR3 reads TGTGCCTGCCAAGGGACTAGCGAACGCACAGATACGCAGTATTTT. Based on the CDR3 plus reference TRBV2 and TRBJ2-3, the full variable domain is EPEVTQTPSHQVTQMGQEVILRCVPISNHLYFYWYRQILGQKVEFLVSFYNNEISEKSEIFDDQFSVERPDGSNFTLKIRSTKLEDSAMYFCACQGTSERTDTQYFGPGTRLTVL.

J is TRBJ2-3 and V is TRBV11-2, with D possibly matching TRBD1 (6 bases). In germline, CDR1 is SGHAT, CDR2 FQNNGV. V dropped 0 bases and J dropped 7 bases, with 11 bases sitting between them. This CDR3 contains 14 residues. The CDR3 is CASSLDWGPYTQYF. The DNA of the CDR3 is TGTGCCAGCAGCTTAGACTGGGGGCCCTATACGCAGTATTTT.

V is TRBV30 and J is TRBJ2-7; 13 positions match TRBD2. This CDR3 is built from 17 residues. Trimming took 1 base from V and 2 from J; bases not matched to a gene: 8. The germline gives CDR1 GTSNPN, CDR2 SVGIG (reference sequence). CDR3 DNA sequence: TGTGCCTGGAGTGATACCCCGGGACTAGCGGGAACCTACGAGCAGTACTTC. It codes for CAWSDTPGLAGTYEQYF. The whole variable domain, filled in from reference TRBV30 and TRBJ2-7, reads SQTIHQWPATLVQPVGSPLSLECTVEGTSNPNLYWYRQAAGRGLQLLFYSVGIGQISSEVPQNLSASRPQDRQFILSSKKLLLSDSGFYLCAWSDTPGLAGTYEQYFGPGTRLTVT.

The J gene is TRBJ2-7, the V gene TRBV4-1, with 9 bases that match TRBD2. Per germline, CDR1 MGHRA and CDR2 YSYEKL. The junction had 6 bases not matched to a gene; V was cut back by 0 bases and J by 3 bases. The CDR3 covers 16 residues. DNA for the CDR3: TGCGCCAGCAGCCAAGAGGGAGCTAGCGGGATCTACGAGCAGTACTTC. This codes for CASSQEGASGIYEQYF.

The V and J genes are TRBV4-2 and TRBJ2-1, with a tentative D call TRBD2 (5 bases). CDR1 and CDR2 (germline): LGHNA, YNFKEQ. The V gene lost 0 bases and the J gene lost 9 bases, with 9 bases spanning the gap. This CDR3 is 13 amino acids long. The CDR3 region has the DNA TGTGCCAGCAGCCAAGATCTAGCATTTGAGCAGTTCTTC. Amino acids: CASSQDLAFEQFF.

The chain couples TRBV10-1 to TRBJ1-1, with TRBD1 matching over 7 bases. The CDR3 runs to 14 residues. Unmatched junction bases numbered 7, after V lost 6 bases and J lost 3 bases. Germline lookup yields CDR1 WNHNN and CDR2 SYGVQD (reference sequence). The CDR3 region is CASSRTGGDTEAFF. The CDR3 nucleotides read TGCGCCAGCAGCCGGACAGGAGGAGACACTGAAGCTTTCTTT.

This rearrangement joins TRBV27 to TRBJ2-7; 7 nucleotides match TRBD2. The CDR3 covers 15 residues. The junction had 7 bases not matched to a gene; V was cut back by 5 bases and J by 0 bases. Germline V gene lookup returns CDR1 MNHEY and CDR2 SMNVEV (reference sequence). CDR3 amino acids: CASSLLALSSYEQYF. Written as DNA, the CDR3 is TGTGCCAGCAGTCTACTAGCGCTCAGCTCCTACGAGCAGTACTTC.

The chain recombines TRBV11-2 with TRBJ2-1; maybe TRBD2 (5 bases). V gave up 3 bases and J gave up 8 bases, with 17 bases separating them. Germline V lookup: CDR1 SGHAT, CDR2 FQNNGV. The CDR3 sequence is 15 residues long. The CDR3 nucleotides read TGTGCCAGCAGCTTGCCGGGGAGAATTATCGATGAGCAGTTCTTC. Amino acids: CASSLPGRIIDEQFF.

This clone showed up just once. The chain uses TRBV9 and TRBJ2-7; TRBD2 matches 11 bases. This CDR3 has 16 amino acids. The V and J ends lost 4 bases and 3 bases, in that order; junction bases with no gene match: 9. CDR1 is SGDLS and CDR2 is YYNGEE in the germline V gene. CDR3: CASSPRMTSGDYEQYF. For the CDR3, the DNA is TGTGCCAGCAGCCCCCGAATGACTAGCGGGGACTACGAGCAGTACTTC. Using reference TRBV9 and TRBJ2-7 for the parts outside the CDR3, the full variable domain is DSGVTQTPKHLITATGQRVTLRCSPRSGDLSVYWYQQSLDQGLQFLIQYYNGEERAKGNILERFSAQQFPDLHSELNLSSLELGDSALYFCASSPRMTSGDYEQYFGPGTRLTVT.

The chain links TRBV20-1 to TRBJ2-7; maybe TRBD2 (5 bases). The CDR3 runs to 10 residues. Germline V gives CDR1 DFQATT, CDR2 SNEGSKA (reference sequence). V lost 5 bases and J lost 5, with 7 bases in between. This chain's CDR3 is CSARRHEQYF. The CDR3 region has the DNA TGCAGTGCTCGGAGGCACGAGCAGTACTTC.

The chain combines TRBV20-1 with TRBJ2-3, with 7 bases lining up with TRBD1. The CDR3 loop spans 11 amino acids. Looked up from germline, CDR1 is DFQATT and CDR2 is SNEGSKA (reference sequence). The V gene end was trimmed by 5 bases and the J gene end by 6 bases; junction bases not matched to a gene: 2. CDR3 residues: CSAQTGDTQYF. CDR3 in DNA: TGCAGTGCTCAGACAGGGGATACGCAGTATTTT.

This chain connects TRBV6-5 to TRBJ1-5; D unresolved. The CDR3 is made up of 14 amino acids. Trimming took off 3 bases at V and 1 base at J, with 7 bases between the two ends. Germline values: CDR1 MNHEY, CDR2 SVGAGI. The CDR3 DNA sequence: TGTGCCAGCAGTTATAGAGCCAGCAATCAGCCCCAGCATTTT. Translating it yields CASSYRASNQPQHF.

The V and J genes are TRBV27 and TRBJ1-1; 9 positions agree with TRBD1. V lost 5 bases and J lost 5; bases outside the gene matches: 9. The CDR3 consists of 15 residues. Germline assignment: CDR1 MNHEY and CDR2 SMNVEV (reference sequence). CDR3 in amino acids: CASSTLGTGTTEAFF. In DNA form, the CDR3 reads TGTGCCAGCAGTACCCTAGGGACAGGGACTACTGAAGCTTTCTTT.

This rearrangement joins TRBV13 to TRBJ1-1, with TRBD1 identical over 9 bases. Germline V CDR1 and CDR2: PRHDT, FYEKMQ (reference sequence). The CDR3 extends over 16 amino acids. V gave up 5 bases and J gave up 1 base; unmatched junction bases: 8. The CDR3 DNA sequence: TGTGCCAGCAGCCAGGGACAGGGCGAGGCGAACACTGAAGCTTTCTTT. Translating it yields CASSQGQGEANTEAFF.

The chain combines TRBV27 with TRBJ2-3, with 10 bases matching TRBD2. CDR3 size: 15 residues. The germline CDR1 and CDR2 sequences are MNHEY and SMNVEV (reference sequence). With 10 bases clipped from V and 8 bases from J, the junction kept 15 bases outside the gene matches. In DNA form, the CDR3 reads TGTGCCACCTTGTTTTTAGCGGGAGGAGGCGGTACGCAGTATTTT. Its translation is CATLFLAGGGGTQYF.

The V and J genes are TRBV10-3 and TRBJ2-2, with D tentatively TRBD1 (6 bases). CDR3 length: 14 amino acids. The V gene lost 5 bases and the J gene lost 8 bases, with 15 bases spanning the gap. CDR1 and CDR2 (germline): ENHRY, SYGVKD. The CDR3: CAISPQGYSGELFF. CDR3 DNA sequence: TGTGCCATCAGTCCGCAGGGGTATTCGGGGGAGCTGTTTTTT.